The sequence of this T cell receptor (beta chain) was determined in a study of molecular identifiers for immune sequencing clone quantification. This CDR3 contains 17 residues. J gave up 2 bases and V 8 bases, and 15 bases lay outside the gene matches. Per germline, CDR1 MNHEY and CDR2 SMNVEV (reference sequence). MiXCR, applied by TCRdb to the PCR reads, yields one record per CDR3 protein. The repertoire holds 400,000 to 600,000 distinct CDR3 sequences, over 20% seen once, with 0.84% in the top ten. Worth noting for this clonotype: Its cognate antigen is unknown. A clone one base away is much larger, so this may be a read error.

Study-level points and caveats: Underestimation of highly expanded clone sizes could arise where identical TCR molecules share a barcode. Spiked Jurkat TCR RNA originating from one cell could reportedly be identified amid one million naive cells.

The source material was naive CD8+ T cells from blood, with Jurkat cell RNA spiked in. Specified subset: FACS-sorted CD8+CD4-CCR7+CD45RA+ naive T cells. The chain carries TRBV27 and TRBJ2-3; 8 positions match TRBD2. This TCR was recovered from a human donor in good health. Some libraries in this study had Jurkat cell RNA spiked in. The CDR3 DNA reads TGTGCCAGCCTCCCCGGGGGGTTAGCGGGGTCCACAGATACGCAGTATTTT. It yields the protein CASLPGGLAGSTDTQYF.